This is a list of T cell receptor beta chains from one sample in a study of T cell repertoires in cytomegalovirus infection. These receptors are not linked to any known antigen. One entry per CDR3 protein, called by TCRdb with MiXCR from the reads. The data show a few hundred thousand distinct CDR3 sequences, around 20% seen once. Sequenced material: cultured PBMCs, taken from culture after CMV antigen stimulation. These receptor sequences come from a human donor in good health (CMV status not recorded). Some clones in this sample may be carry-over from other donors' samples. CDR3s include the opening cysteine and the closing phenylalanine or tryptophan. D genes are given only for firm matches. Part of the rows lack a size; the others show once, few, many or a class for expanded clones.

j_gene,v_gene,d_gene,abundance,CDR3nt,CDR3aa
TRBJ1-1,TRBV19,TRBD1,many,TGTGCCAGTATGGGACAGGGTACTTGGGAGAACACTGAAGCTTTCTTT,CASMGQGTWENTEAFF
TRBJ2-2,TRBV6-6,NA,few,TGTGCCAGCAAACGGGACGCAGGATACACCGGGGAGCTGTTTTTT,CASKRDAGYTGELFF
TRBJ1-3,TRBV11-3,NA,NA,TGTGCCAGCAGCCCGCATGGGAACACCATATATTTT,CASSPHGNTIYF
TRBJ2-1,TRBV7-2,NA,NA,TGTGCCAGCAGCTTAGCGGCGGGAAATCTGAATGAGCAGTTCTTC,CASSLAAGNLNEQFF
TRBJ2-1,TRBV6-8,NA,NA,TGTGCCAGTAAGGTCGGGAGAACGCTCTACAAAGAGCAGTTCTTC,CASKVGRTLYKEQFF
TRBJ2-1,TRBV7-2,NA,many,TGTGCCAGCAGCTTAAACGCCGGGAGTGGAAATGAGCAGTTCTTC,CASSLNAGSGNEQFF
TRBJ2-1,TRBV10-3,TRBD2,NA,TGTGCCATCAGTCCCACGAGCGGGACCCCTTACAATGAGCAGTTCTTC,CAISPTSGTPYNEQFF
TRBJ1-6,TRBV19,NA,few,TGTGCCAGTATCGACATTGGCGGTAATTCACCCCTCCACTTT,CASIDIGGNSPLHF
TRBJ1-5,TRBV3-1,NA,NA,TGTGCCAGCAGCCAAGGCAGGGGTCAGAATCAGCCCCAGCATTTT,CASSQGRGQNQPQHF
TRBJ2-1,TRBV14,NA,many,TGTGCCAGCAGTCAGGAGGGGTGGTACAATGAGCAGTTCTTC,CASSQEGWYNEQFF
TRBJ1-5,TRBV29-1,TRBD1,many,TGCAGCGTTGGGACGGGACAGGGAATCTCTAGCAATCAGCCCCAGCATTTT,CSVGTGQGISSNQPQHF
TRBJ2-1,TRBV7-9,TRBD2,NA,TGTGCCAGCAGCTTAGCTACTAGCGGGAGTTCCCCCAATGAGCAGTTCTTC,CASSLATSGSSPNEQFF
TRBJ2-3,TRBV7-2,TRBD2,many,TGTGCCAGCAGCTTAACTCCGACTAGCGCGATCACAGATACGCAGTATTTT,CASSLTPTSAITDTQYF
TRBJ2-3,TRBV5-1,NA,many,TGCGCCAGCAGCTTGGGTCGCGGGAAAAGCCGCACAGATACGCAGTATTTT,CASSLGRGKSRTDTQYF
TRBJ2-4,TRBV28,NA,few,TGTGCCAGCAGTTTAGCGGCAGGGATAATACTAGCCAAAAACATTCAGTACTTC,CASSLAAGIILAKNIQYF
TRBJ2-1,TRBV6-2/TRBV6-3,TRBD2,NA,TGTGCCAGCAGTTACGACGGACTAGTGGGAGGGTACAATGAGCAGTTCTTC,CASSYDGLVGGYNEQFF
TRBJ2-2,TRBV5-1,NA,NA,TGCGCCAGCAGCTTGGCCCTGCCAGGCAAAACCGGGGAGCTGTTTTTT,CASSLALPGKTGELFF
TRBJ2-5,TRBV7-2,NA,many,TGTGCCAGCAGCCTTTCCAAGTCGTCCCAGTACTTC,CASSLSKSSQYF
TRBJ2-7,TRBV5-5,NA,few,TGTGCCAGCAGCGCCGAGACAGAGCTAACGGACCCCCCCTACGAGCAGTACTTC,CASSAETELTDPPYEQYF
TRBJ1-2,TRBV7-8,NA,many,TGTGCCAGCAGTGGGGGGCGCGGCTATGGCTACACCTTC,CASSGGRGYGYTF
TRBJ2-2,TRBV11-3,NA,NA,TGTGCCAGCAGCTCCAGTCCCGGCACCGGGGAGCTGTTTTTT,CASSSSPGTGELFF
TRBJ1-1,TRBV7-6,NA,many,TGTGCCAGCAGCTTATACGGTAACACTGAAGCTTTCTTT,CASSLYGNTEAFF
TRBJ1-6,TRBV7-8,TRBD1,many,TGTGCCAGCAGCTCAACCCGCAGACAGGGCAATTCACCCCTCCACTTT,CASSSTRRQGNSPLHF
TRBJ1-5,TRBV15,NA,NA,TGTGCCACCAGCAGAGATCTGCCTTCGGGAGTTTTTAGCAATCAGCCCCAGCATTTT,CATSRDLPSGVFSNQPQHF
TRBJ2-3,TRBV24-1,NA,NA,TGTGCCACCAGTGATCCGAACACAGATACGCAGTATTTT,CATSDPNTDTQYF
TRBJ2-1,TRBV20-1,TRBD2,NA,TGCAGTGCTTACTTGGGACTAGCGGGAAGGGATGAGCAGTTCTTC,CSAYLGLAGRDEQFF
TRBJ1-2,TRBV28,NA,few,TGTGCCAGCAGGTATCTCCGGTACACCTTC,CASRYLRYTF
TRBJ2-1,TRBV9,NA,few,TGTGCCAGCAGCAATACGGACCACACCGCGAGTGAGCAGTTCTTC,CASSNTDHTASEQFF
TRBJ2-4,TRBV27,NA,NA,TGTGCCAGCAGTTTTGTAGCCAAAAACATTCAGTACTTC,CASSFVAKNIQYF
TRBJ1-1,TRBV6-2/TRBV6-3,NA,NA,TGTGCCAGCAGTTACCGCACAGCGAACACTGAAGCTTTCTTT,CASSYRTANTEAFF
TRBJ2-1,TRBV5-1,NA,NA,TGCGCCAGCACTTCGACCCTCAATGCGGGCAATGAGCAGTTCTTC,CASTSTLNAGNEQFF
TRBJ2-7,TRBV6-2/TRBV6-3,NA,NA,TGTGCCAGCAGTTACTCGTTCCAGCTAATTGAGCAGTACTTC,CASSYSFQLIEQYF
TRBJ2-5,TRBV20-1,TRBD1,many,TGCAGTGCTCACCGGACAGGGGACCAAGAGACCCAGTACTTC,CSAHRTGDQETQYF
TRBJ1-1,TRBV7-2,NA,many,TGTGCCAGCAGCTTAGTCACTTGGACCGAATCGGATCGCGGCACTGAAGCTTTCTTT,CASSLVTWTESDRGTEAFF
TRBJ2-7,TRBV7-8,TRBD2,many,TGTGCCAGCAGCTTGGAGGGAGGGCCCTACGAGCAGTACTTC,CASSLEGGPYEQYF
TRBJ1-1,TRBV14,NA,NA,TGTGCCAGCAGCCAAATGACTAACACTGAAGCTTTCTTT,CASSQMTNTEAFF
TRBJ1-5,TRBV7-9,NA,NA,TGTGCCAGCAGCTTCCCCTCCAAACGGACTTGGGGTAGAATACCCCAGCATTTT,CASSFPSKRTWGRIPQHF
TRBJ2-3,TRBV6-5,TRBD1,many,TGTGCCAGCAGTTCCCCACAGGGGGATACGCAGTATTTT,CASSSPQGDTQYF
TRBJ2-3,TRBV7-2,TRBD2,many,TGTGCCAGCAGCTCTGGGACTAGCGGGAGATCAGATACGCAGTATTTT,CASSSGTSGRSDTQYF
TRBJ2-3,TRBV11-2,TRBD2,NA,TGTGCCAGCAGGACTTGGGGGAGGGCCCGGTCAGATACGCAGTATTTT,CASRTWGRARSDTQYF
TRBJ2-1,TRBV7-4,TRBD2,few,TGTGCCAGCAGCCCCCCGACTAGCGGGAGGGCCAATGAGCAGTTCTTC,CASSPPTSGRANEQFF
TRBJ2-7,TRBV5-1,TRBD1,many,TGCGCCAGCAGCTTGGATCGACAGGGCCCCTACGAGCAGTACTTC,CASSLDRQGPYEQYF